This note documents a single T cell receptor beta chain sequence. Its target is not known. This specimen comes from a study of Ad26.COV2.S vaccination and SARS-CoV-2 variants. V shed 3 bases and J shed 1 base, with 3 bases lying between them. The CDR3 loop spans 12 amino acids. Per the germline V gene, CDR1 is SGHTA and CDR2 is FQGNSA. Treatment noted: some 20 received Ad26.COV2.S at low or high dose, single or two shots; roughly five received placebo; per-sample allocation not given. The investigators took samples on day 63 after the first vaccine or placebo injection. Study results and limitations: Recipients of either vaccine or placebo displayed similar breadth of non-spike TCRs.

TCRdb keeps only in-frame clones here, not all; method: immunoSEQ multiplex PCR. The table includes 440,000 or so clones, 80% to 90% detected once. The receptor was derived from a person between 18 and 59 years old who received the Ad26.COV2.S COVID-19 vaccine or a placebo. Sequencing used peripheral blood, obtained in a trial of Ad26.COV2.S vaccine versus placebo. The rearrangement links TRBV7-2 to TRBJ2-5; D unresolved. This CDR3 reads CASSFSQETQYF. As DNA, the CDR3 is TGTGCCAGCAGCTTTTCCCAAGAGACCCAGTACTTC.